The 2 T cell receptor beta chains presented below share a single source sample, sequenced in a study of blood T cell repertoires in COVID-19. Only in-frame clones appear in the TCRdb table, and some are missing; sequencing was by immunoSEQ multiplex PCR. This table holds about 120,000 clones, approximately 67% found once. The sequenced material came from peripheral blood. The receptors come from an older woman with acute or convalescent COVID-19.

CDR3 coding DNA: TGTGCCAGCAGTATTGACAGGGGCGATAATTCACCCCTCCACTTT. It translates to CASSIDRGDNSPLHF. The rearrangement uses TRBV27 and TRBJ1-6; 8 bases match TRBD1. After removal of 5 bases from V and 5 bases from J, the junction contained 5 bases not matched to a gene. The CDR3 length is 15 residues. The germline CDR1 and CDR2 sequences are MNHEY and SMNVEV (reference sequence).

This sequence joins TRBV20-1 and TRBJ1-2, with 7 bases that match TRBD1. CDR3 size: 11 residues. Germline-derived CDR1 and CDR2 are DFQATT and SNEGSKA (reference sequence). In DNA form, the CDR3 reads TGCCGGTTCCCGGAGGGGGCTGGCTACACCTTC. Its protein is CRFPEGAGYTF.